A single sample gave rise to the 31 T cell receptor beta chains below, sequenced in a study of shared clonotypes between healthy human individuals. This table comes from immunoSEQ multiplex PCR, and its TCRdb copy is limited to in-frame clones, with some not included. The sample includes around 2.5 million clones, roughly 93% seen only once; the top ten take 0.36%. Sequences were obtained from naive CD4+ T cells from PBMCs. Stated subset: CD45RA+ positively selected. The receptors were sampled from a man aged 18 to 29 in good health. Some clones in this sample may be carry-over from other donors' samples.

The chain carries TRBV4-3 and TRBJ1-3; perhaps TRBD1 as D (5 bases). With 1 base removed from V and 0 bases from J, the gap between germline ends came to 16 bases. This CDR3 has 18 residues. Germline CDR1 reads LGHNA; CDR2 reads YSLEER. DNA of the CDR3: TGCGCCAGCAGCCAAGGCCCGAGATTGACAGTCTCTGGAAACACCATATATTTT. The encoded protein is CASSQGPRLTVSGNTIYF.

This clone was found once. This sequence joins TRBV4-2 and TRBJ1-2; 7 nucleotides align to TRBD1. Germline-derived CDR1 and CDR2 are LGHNA and YNFKEQ. The trim removed 4 bases at V and 4 bases at J, leaving 15 bases unmatched. The CDR3 extends over 17 amino acids. The CDR3 reads CASSPNMTPGGVYGYTF. The CDR3 DNA reads TGTGCCAGCAGCCCCAATATGACTCCAGGGGGAGTCTATGGCTACACCTTC.

This clone was found once. The chain has TRBV9 and TRBJ1-2; D gene uncertain. This CDR3 is 15 amino acids long. The ends were cut back, 1 base at V and 4 bases at J, with 14 bases in the middle. CDR1 is SGDLS and CDR2 is YYNGEE in the germline V gene. The CDR3 is CASSVFEFSSYGYTF. The DNA of the CDR3 is TGTGCCAGCAGCGTATTCGAGTTCTCTAGCTATGGCTACACCTTC.

The chain has TRBV15 and TRBJ2-3; D is perhaps TRBD1 or TRBD2 (5 bases each). The germline V and J ends were trimmed by 4 bases and 12 bases, with 29 bases remaining between them. CDR3 length: 17 residues. Germline CDR1 is LNHNV and CDR2 is YYDKDF (reference sequence). As DNA, the CDR3 is TGTGCCACCAGCAACGTAACCAACTTCTGGGACCCCACAAACCAGTATTTT. Amino acids: CATSNVTNFWDPTNQYF. The full variable domain, in which reference TRBV15 and TRBJ2-3 provide the parts outside the CDR3, is DAMVIQNPRYQVTQFGKPVTLSCSQTLNHNVMYWYQQKSSQAPKLLFHYYDKDFNNEADTPDNFQSRRPNTSFCFLDIRSPGLGDTAMYLCATSNVTNFWDPTNQYFGPGTRLTVL.

This clone was recorded a few times. The gene calls are TRBV11-3 and TRBJ2-2; possibly TRBD1 for D (6 bases). The CDR3 has 15 amino acids. V was trimmed by 2 bases and J by 7 bases, leaving 14 bases between them. CDR1 and CDR2 (germline): SGHNT, YENEEA. The CDR3 is CASSLTGTRGGELFF. The CDR3 nucleotides are TGTGCCAGCAGCTTAACCGGGACACGGGGCGGGGAGCTGTTTTTT. Filled out from reference TRBV11-3 and TRBJ2-2, the complete variable domain reads EAGVVQSPRYKIIEKKQPVAFWCNPISGHNTLYWYLQNLGQGPELLIRYENEEAVDDSQLPKDRFSAERLKGVDSTLKIQPAELGDSAVYLCASSLTGTRGGELFFGEGSRLTVL.

The chain joins TRBV2 to TRBJ2-4, with D perhaps TRBD1 (6 bases). The CDR3 extends over 17 amino acids. Germline V gene sequence: CDR1 SNHLY, CDR2 FYNNEI. The germline V and J ends were trimmed by 3 bases and 2 bases, with 17 bases remaining between them. CDR3 amino acids: CASSDGLGAGTKNIQYF. CDR3 bases: TGTGCCAGCAGTGATGGACTGGGGGCCGGAACCAAAAACATTCAGTACTTC.

The chain links TRBV7-2 to TRBJ2-6; no definite D call. The CDR3 covers 15 residues. Germline values: CDR1 SGHTA, CDR2 FQGNSA. Trimming removed 5 bases from V and 2 bases from J, with 10 bases in between. The CDR3 DNA reads TGTGCCAGCAGCCAAATGGGTACTGGGGCCAACGTCCTGACTTTC. Translated, it gives CASSQMGTGANVLTF. The full variable domain, its missing parts supplied by reference TRBV7-2 and TRBJ2-6, is GAGVSQSPSNKVTEKGKDVELRCDPISGHTALYWYRQSLGQGLEFLIYFQGNSAPDKSGLPSDRFSAERTGGSVSTLTIQRTQQEDSAVYLCASSQMGTGANVLTFGAGSRLTVL.

This sequence joins TRBV6-6 and TRBJ2-5; 9 bases align to TRBD2. V lost 6 bases and J lost 5; bases outside the gene matches: 10. The germline V gene has CDR1 MNHNY and CDR2 SVGAGI (reference sequence). The CDR3 is 15 amino acids. The CDR3 DNA follows: TGTGCCAGCAGATTGGGTAGCGGGAGCTGGGAGACCCAGTACTTC. Its protein is CASRLGSGSWETQYF.

The rearrangement links TRBV9 to TRBJ2-5; 8 nucleotides align to TRBD1. The CDR3 runs to 15 residues. CDR1 SGDLS and CDR2 YYNGEE come from the germline V gene. The ends lost 1 base at V and 5 bases at J; junction bases unmatched: 7. The CDR3, as DNA: TGTGCCAGCAGCGTACGCCAGGGGGCGCAGGAGACCCAGTACTTC. This sequence encodes CASSVRQGAQETQYF.

The V and J genes are TRBV5-1 and TRBJ2-1; D is possibly TRBD1 (6 bases). V was cut by 0 bases and J by 1 base, with 14 bases left in between. The CDR3 totals 17 residues. CDR1 is SGHRS and CDR2 is YFSETQ in the germline V gene. CDR3 amino acids: CASSLAVGQSSYNEQFF. In DNA, the CDR3 is TGCGCCAGCAGCTTGGCCGTCGGACAGAGTTCCTACAATGAGCAGTTCTTC.

V gene TRBV10-3 combines with J gene TRBJ2-2; D unclear. CDR1 is ENHRY, CDR2 SYGVKD, per germline. The V gene lost 10 bases and the J gene lost 0 bases, with 12 bases spanning the gap. CDR3 length: 14 amino acids. CDR3 in DNA: TGTGCCACCCGCTTACATACGAACACCGGGGAGCTGTTTTTT. This encodes CATRLHTNTGELFF.

The gene calls are TRBV7-8 and TRBJ2-7; D uncertain. Germline V lookup: CDR1 SGHVS, CDR2 FQNEAQ. The CDR3 loop spans 14 amino acids. The V end was cut by 1 base, the J end by 6 bases, with 13 bases between. The CDR3 spells CASSLVPGSGEQYF. CDR3 nucleotide sequence: TGTGCCAGCAGCTTAGTGCCGGGCTCGGGCGAGCAGTACTTC.

CDR3 sequence: CASSLYAGGSYEQYF. CDR3 DNA: TGCGCCAGCAGCTTGTACGCCGGGGGCTCCTACGAGCAGTACTTC. The rearrangement uses TRBV5-1 and TRBJ2-7; D may be TRBD2 (6 bases). CDR1 and CDR2 from the germline V gene are SGHRS and YFSETQ. V lost 1 base and J 0 bases, leaving 11 bases between the germline ends. CDR3 length: 15 amino acids.

A note on this clone: Other DNA sequences in the same sample also yield this CDR3. This chain uses TRBV5-1 with TRBJ2-1; 9 nucleotides agree with TRBD2. V lost 0 bases, J lost 5 bases, and 3 bases stayed unmatched. This CDR3 contains 15 residues. Germline lookup yields CDR1 SGHRS and CDR2 YFSETQ. The CDR3 DNA sequence: TGCGCCAGCAGCTTGGCACTAGCGGGCCACAATGAGCAGTTCTTC. Its translation: CASSLALAGHNEQFF.

V and J are TRBV18 and TRBJ1-1; D ambiguous. The CDR3 spans 15 residues. The germline CDR1 and CDR2 sequences are KGHSH and LQKENI. Trimming cost V 3 bases and J 0 bases, with 11 bases left between them. In nucleotides, the CDR3 is TGTGCCAGCTCACCGAGCTTAATCCTGAACACTGAAGCTTTCTTT. Encoded protein: CASSPSLILNTEAFF.

The chain uses TRBV5-6 and TRBJ2-7, with 9 positions matching TRBD2. With 1 base clipped from V and 2 bases from J, the junction kept 7 bases outside the gene matches. There are 16 residues in the CDR3. The germline V gene has CDR1 SGHDT and CDR2 YYEEEE. The DNA of the CDR3 is TGTGCCAGCAGCTTGTTGGGCGGGAGGGCAGCCTACGAGCAGTACTTC. It encodes CASSLLGGRAAYEQYF.

V usage is TRBV28 and J usage is TRBJ2-7; weak D call: TRBD1 (5 bases). CDR3 length equals 12 residues. CDR1 and CDR2 from the germline V gene are MDHEN and SYDVKM. V lost 6 bases and J lost 2, with 8 bases in between. The CDR3 DNA follows: TGTGCCAGCAGGGACAAGACCTACGAGCAGTACTTC. This translates into CASRDKTYEQYF.

Notes on this clone: Other DNA sequences of this sample code for an identical CDR3. The rearrangement joins TRBV5-1 to TRBJ2-7; 8 bases line up with TRBD2. V lost 0 bases and J lost 2; bases outside the gene matches: 4. Germline V gene data show CDR1 as SGHRS and CDR2 as YFSETQ. This CDR3 contains 15 residues. CDR3 DNA sequence: TGCGCCAGCAGCTTGGCGAGCGGGAGAGCCTACGAGCAGTACTTC. Its translation is CASSLASGRAYEQYF.

The rearrangement links TRBV27 to TRBJ1-2; TRBD1 matches at 8 bases. V lost 3 bases, J lost 4 bases, and 7 bases stayed unmatched. Germline V gene sequence: CDR1 MNHEY, CDR2 SMNVEV (reference sequence). This CDR3 has 15 amino acids. DNA for the CDR3: TGTGCCAGCAGTTTTGGCAGGGGGCCGGGCTATGGCTACACCTTC. Amino acid sequence: CASSFGRGPGYGYTF.

The gene calls are TRBV5-1 and TRBJ2-3, with unresolved D. V lost 0 bases, J lost 0 bases, and 17 bases lay in between. Germline V gene data show CDR1 as SGHRS and CDR2 as YFSETQ. This CDR3 has 18 residues. The CDR3 sequence: CASSLAPGRALSTDTQYF. CDR3 bases: TGCGCCAGCAGCTTGGCCCCGGGCCGTGCCCTCAGCACAGATACGCAGTATTTT.

V gene TRBV30 combines with J gene TRBJ2-7; tentatively, D is TRBD1 (6 bases). V gave up 2 bases and J gave up 5 bases, with 22 bases separating them. Germline CDR1 GTSNPN, CDR2 SVGIG (reference sequence). The length of the CDR3 is 16 residues. The CDR3 nucleotides are TGTGCCTGGAGTTCGTGGACAGACCCAATCGAGGACGAGCAGTACTTC. Translation: CAWSSWTDPIEDEQYF.

The chain recombines TRBV4-2 with TRBJ2-1; TRBD2 matches 12 bases. Germline-derived CDR1 and CDR2 are LGHNA and YNFKEQ. This CDR3 spans 18 amino acids. The V and J ends lost 4 bases and 0 bases, in that order; junction bases with no gene match: 7. This chain's CDR3 is CASSRGLAGTSSYNEQFF. CDR3 coding DNA: TGTGCCAGCAGCCGTGGACTAGCGGGGACGAGCTCCTACAATGAGCAGTTCTTC.

Only a few counts were recorded for this clone. The chain links TRBV4-1 to TRBJ1-5; unclear D gene. CDR3 length equals 12 residues. The germline V and J ends were trimmed by 1 base and 7 bases, with 5 bases remaining between them. CDR1 MGHRA and CDR2 YSYEKL come from the germline V gene. DNA of the CDR3: TGCGCCAGCAGCCAAGTGGTGCAGCCCCAGCATTTT. It codes for CASSQVVQPQHF.

Remarks on this clone: Other DNA variants within this sample encode the same CDR3. The J gene is TRBJ1-2, the V gene TRBV5-1; TRBD1 aligns across 8 bases. The length of the CDR3 is 14 residues. V gave up 4 bases and J gave up 3 bases; unmatched junction bases: 5. From germline, CDR1 is SGHRS and CDR2 YFSETQ. This chain's CDR3 is CASSGGQGDYGYTF. As DNA, the CDR3 is TGCGCCAGCAGCGGAGGACAGGGAGACTATGGCTACACCTTC. Variable domain in full (rest from reference TRBV5-1 and TRBJ1-2): KAGVTQTPRYLIKTRGQQVTLSCSPISGHRSVSWYQQTPGQGLQFLFEYFSETQRNKGNFPGRFSGRQFSNSRSEMNVSTLELGDSALYLCASSGGQGDYGYTFGSGTRLTVV.

The chain recombines TRBV28 with TRBJ2-7; D may be TRBD1 (7 bases). The V and J ends lost 6 bases and 1 base respectively, with 13 bases between them. This CDR3 spans 14 amino acids. In germline, CDR1 is MDHEN, CDR2 SYDVKM. The CDR3 nucleotides are TGTGCCAGCAGCCTGACAGGGACTTCCTACGAGCAGTACTTC. It translates to CASSLTGTSYEQYF.

The V gene is TRBV5-1, the J gene TRBJ2-3, with D perhaps TRBD1 (8 bases). Trimming cost V 4 bases and J 1 base, with 13 bases left between them. CDR1 is SGHRS, CDR2 YFSETQ, per germline. The CDR3 consists of 15 residues. The CDR3 sequence: CASSRTGRGTDTQYF. CDR3 DNA sequence: TGCGCCAGCAGCCGGACAGGGAGGGGCACAGATACGCAGTATTTT.

Concerning this clone itself: The same CDR3 also results from other DNA sequences found in this sample. The V call is TRBV5-1, the J call TRBJ2-3, with D possibly called TRBD1 or TRBD2 (5 bases each). V was pared by 4 bases and J by 3 bases, with 12 bases between. Germline V gene data show CDR1 as SGHRS and CDR2 as YFSETQ. The CDR3 consists of 14 residues. DNA of the CDR3: TGCGCCAGCAGCCCCCCCGGGACGACAGATACGCAGTATTTT. Its translation is CASSPPGTTDTQYF.

V usage is TRBV18 and J usage is TRBJ2-3; 9 bases match TRBD2. The CDR3 has 17 residues. J gave up 5 bases and V 2 bases, and 11 bases lay outside the gene matches. Germline loops: CDR1 KGHSH, CDR2 LQKENI. CDR3 in amino acids: CASSPTLAGQLGDTQYF. The CDR3 bases are TGTGCCAGCTCACCAACTCTAGCGGGGCAACTAGGAGATACGCAGTATTTT.

This rearrangement joins TRBV4-3 to TRBJ1-5, with D possibly TRBD1 on 6 matching bases. Germline V gives CDR1 LGHNA, CDR2 YSLEER. CDR3 length equals 19 residues. Trimming took 2 bases from V and 0 from J, leaving 20 bases between them. The CDR3 protein is CASSQMAGAGDYSNQPQHF. The CDR3 DNA is TGCGCCAGCAGCCAAATGGCGGGGGCAGGGGACTATAGCAATCAGCCCCAGCATTTT.

This clone came up once. The chain couples TRBV19 to TRBJ1-1; 7 bases are shared with TRBD1. V shed 5 bases, J shed 4 bases, and the junction held 10 bases outside the gene matches. Germline lookup yields CDR1 LNHDA and CDR2 SQIVND (reference sequence). This CDR3 has 15 residues. CDR3 region: CASSGRDRAGTEAFF. CDR3 DNA: TGTGCCAGTAGTGGAAGAGACAGGGCTGGCACTGAAGCTTTCTTT.

The chain is built from TRBV2 and TRBJ2-1; perhaps TRBD1 as D (6 bases). The germline CDR1 and CDR2 sequences are SNHLY and FYNNEI. V shed 6 bases and J shed 5 bases, with 14 bases lying between them. The length of the CDR3 is 14 residues. Here the CDR3 DNA reads TGTGCCAGCAGCCAAGGGACATCGAACAATGAGCAGTTCTTC. Translated: CASSQGTSNNEQFF. Using reference TRBV2 and TRBJ2-1 for the parts outside the CDR3, the full variable domain is EPEVTQTPSHQVTQMGQEVILRCVPISNHLYFYWYRQILGQKVEFLVSFYNNEISEKSEIFDDQFSVERPDGSNFTLKIRSTKLEDSAMYFCASSQGTSNNEQFFGPGTRLTVL.